Sequencing of this T cell receptor beta chain was carried out in a study of molecular identifiers for immune sequencing clone quantification. TCRdb used MiXCR to reprocess the PCR reads, holding one entry per CDR3 protein. The sample contains 300,000 to 400,000 distinct CDR3 sequences, over 20% of which appear only once. There are 15 residues in the CDR3. CDR1 and CDR2 (germline): LGHNA, YSLEER. V shed 0 bases and J shed 1 base, with 10 bases lying between them. General study results and limits: Under 1% of molecules in naive cells, but over 98% of effector molecules, belonged to clones above 20 RNA copies.

This clonotype came up many times. Its antigen remains unknown. This chain links TRBV4-3 with TRBJ2-7; possibly TRBD1 for D (6 bases). Sequencing used naive CD8+ T cells from blood, with Jurkat cell RNA spiked in. The subset was: FACS-sorted CD8+CD4-CCR7+CD45RA+ naive T cells. This clonotype was sampled from a human donor in good health. Some libraries in this study had Jurkat cell RNA spiked in. The CDR3 protein is CASSQDRTASYEQYF. The CDR3 DNA follows: TGCGCCAGCAGCCAAGATCGGACAGCTTCCTACGAGCAGTACTTC.